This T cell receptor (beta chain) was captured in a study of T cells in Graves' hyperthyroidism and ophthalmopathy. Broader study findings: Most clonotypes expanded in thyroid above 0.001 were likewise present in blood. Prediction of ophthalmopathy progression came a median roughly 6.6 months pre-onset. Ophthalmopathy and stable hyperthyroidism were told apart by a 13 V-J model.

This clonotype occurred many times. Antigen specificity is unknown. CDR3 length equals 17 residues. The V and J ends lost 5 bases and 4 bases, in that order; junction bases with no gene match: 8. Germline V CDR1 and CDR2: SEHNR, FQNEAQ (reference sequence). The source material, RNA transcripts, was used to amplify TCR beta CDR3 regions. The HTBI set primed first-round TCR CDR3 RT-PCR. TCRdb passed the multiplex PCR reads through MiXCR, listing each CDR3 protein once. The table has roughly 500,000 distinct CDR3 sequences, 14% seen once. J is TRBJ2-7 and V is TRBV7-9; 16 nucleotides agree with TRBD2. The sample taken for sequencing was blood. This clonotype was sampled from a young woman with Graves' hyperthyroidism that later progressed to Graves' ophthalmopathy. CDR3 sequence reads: CASSPAGLAGGQYEQYF. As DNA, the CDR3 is TGTGCCAGCAGCCCCGCGGGACTAGCGGGAGGGCAGTACGAGCAGTACTTC.